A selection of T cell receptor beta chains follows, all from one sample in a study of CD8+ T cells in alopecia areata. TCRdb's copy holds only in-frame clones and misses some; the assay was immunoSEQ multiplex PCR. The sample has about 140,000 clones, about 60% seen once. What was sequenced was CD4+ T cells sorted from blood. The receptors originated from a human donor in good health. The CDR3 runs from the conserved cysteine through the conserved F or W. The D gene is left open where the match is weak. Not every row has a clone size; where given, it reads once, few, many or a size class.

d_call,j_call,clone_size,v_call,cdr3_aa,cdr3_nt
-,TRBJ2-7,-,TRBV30,CAWRHPGRYEQYF,TGTGCCTGGAGGCACCCGGGACGCTACGAGCAGTACTTC
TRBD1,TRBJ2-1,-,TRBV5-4,CASSRGQGPNSYNEQFF,TGTGCCAGCAGCCGAGGACAGGGGCCAAATTCCTACAATGAGCAGTTCTTC
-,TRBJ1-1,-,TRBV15,CATSRDPTGYTEAFF,TGTGCCACCAGCAGAGATCCGACGGGTTACACTGAAGCTTTCTTT
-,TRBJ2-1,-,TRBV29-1,CSVEFPYNEQFF,TGCAGCGTGGAGTTCCCATACAATGAGCAGTTCTTC
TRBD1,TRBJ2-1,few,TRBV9,CASSVMDRGTYNEQFF,TGTGCCAGCAGCGTAATGGACAGGGGAACCTACAATGAGCAGTTCTTC
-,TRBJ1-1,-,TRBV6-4,CASSRGGGSNTEAFF,TGTGCCAGCAGCCGAGGAGGGGGATCGAACACTGAAGCTTTCTTT
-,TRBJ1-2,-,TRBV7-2,CASSPRLRERGYTF,TGTGCCAGCAGCCCGCGGCTCCGGGAACGCGGCTACACCTTC
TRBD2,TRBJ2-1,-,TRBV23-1,CASSTRAGLALGNEQFF,TGCGCCAGCAGTACCCGCGCGGGACTAGCGTTAGGAAATGAGCAGTTCTTC
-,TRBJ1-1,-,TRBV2,CASSEQGRNTEAFF,TGTGCCAGCAGTGAACAGGGAAGGAACACTGAAGCTTTCTTT
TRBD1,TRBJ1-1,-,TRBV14,CASSQDSWDRAGEAFF,TGTGCCAGCAGCCAAGATAGTTGGGACAGGGCAGGTGAAGCTTTCTTT
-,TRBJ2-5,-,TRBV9,CASSVRWIGETQYF,TGTGCCAGCAGCGTACGGTGGATCGGAGAGACCCAGTACTTC
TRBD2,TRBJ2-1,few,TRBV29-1,CSVVATSGGYNEQFF,TGCAGCGTTGTTGCGACTAGCGGCGGTTACAATGAGCAGTTCTTC
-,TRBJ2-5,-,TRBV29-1,CSGGLAETQYF,TGCAGCGGGGGACTGGCGGAGACCCAGTACTTC
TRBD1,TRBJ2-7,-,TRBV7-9,CASSPGQVATYEQYF,TGTGCCAGCAGCCCGGGACAGGTGGCGACCTACGAGCAGTACTTC
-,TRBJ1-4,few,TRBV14,CASSQIWATNEKLFF,TGTGCCAGCAGCCAAATCTGGGCAACTAATGAAAAACTGTTTTTT
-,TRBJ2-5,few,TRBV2,CASSITGLPQETQYF,TGTGCCAGCAGTATCACAGGGCTCCCCCAAGAGACCCAGTACTTC
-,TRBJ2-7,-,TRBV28,CASSLQLTLAPQSYEQYF,TGTGCCAGCAGTTTGCAACTAACGCTAGCGCCCCAGTCCTACGAGCAGTACTTC
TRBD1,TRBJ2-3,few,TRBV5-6,CASRRQGGTDTQYF,TGTGCCAGCAGGAGACAGGGGGGCACAGATACGCAGTATTTT
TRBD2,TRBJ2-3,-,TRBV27,CASEGGSSDTQYF,TGTGCCAGCGAGGGCGGGAGCTCAGATACGCAGTATTTT
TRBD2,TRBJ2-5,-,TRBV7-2,CASSLSRGGSETQYF,TGTGCCAGCAGCTTATCTCGGGGAGGGTCCGAGACCCAGTACTTC
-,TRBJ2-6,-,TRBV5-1,CASVEGPTTGANVLTF,TGCGCCAGCGTGGAGGGGCCTACGACTGGGGCCAACGTCCTGACTTTC
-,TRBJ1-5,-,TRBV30,CAWSVRQGPDQPQHF,TGTGCCTGGAGTGTAAGGCAGGGCCCCGATCAGCCCCAGCATTTT
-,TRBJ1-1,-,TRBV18,CASSGQGNTEAFF,TGTGCCAGCTCAGGGCAGGGGAACACTGAAGCTTTCTTT